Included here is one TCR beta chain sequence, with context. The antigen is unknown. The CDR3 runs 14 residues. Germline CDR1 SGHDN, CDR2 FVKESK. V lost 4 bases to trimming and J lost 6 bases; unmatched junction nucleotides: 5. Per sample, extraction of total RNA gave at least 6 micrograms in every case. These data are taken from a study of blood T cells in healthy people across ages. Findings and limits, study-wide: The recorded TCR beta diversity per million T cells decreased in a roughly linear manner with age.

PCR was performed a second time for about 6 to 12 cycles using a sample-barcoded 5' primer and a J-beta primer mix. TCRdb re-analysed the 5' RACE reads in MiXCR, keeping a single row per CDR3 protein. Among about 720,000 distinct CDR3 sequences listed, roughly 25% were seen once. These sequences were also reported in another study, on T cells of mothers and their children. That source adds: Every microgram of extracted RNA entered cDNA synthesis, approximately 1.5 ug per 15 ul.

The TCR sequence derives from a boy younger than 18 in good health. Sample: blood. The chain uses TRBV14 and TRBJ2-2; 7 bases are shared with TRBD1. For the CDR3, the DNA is TGTGCCAGCAGCCCCCCGACAGGGCCCGGGGAGCTGTTTTTT. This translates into CASSPPTGPGELFF.